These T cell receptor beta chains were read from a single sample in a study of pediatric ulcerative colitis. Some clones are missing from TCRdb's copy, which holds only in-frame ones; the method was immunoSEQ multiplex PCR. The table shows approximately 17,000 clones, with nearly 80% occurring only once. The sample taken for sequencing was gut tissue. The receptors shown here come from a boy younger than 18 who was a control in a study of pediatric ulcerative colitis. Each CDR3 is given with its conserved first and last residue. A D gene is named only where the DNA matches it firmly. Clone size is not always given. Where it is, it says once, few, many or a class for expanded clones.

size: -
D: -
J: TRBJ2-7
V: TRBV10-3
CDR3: CAIGAGGIYEQYF
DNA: TGTGCCATCGGTGCAGGTGGGATCTACGAGCAGTACTTC

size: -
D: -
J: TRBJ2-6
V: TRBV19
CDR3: CASSRQRIDSGANVLTF
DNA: TGTGCCAGTAGTAGGCAGCGAATCGACTCTGGGGCCAACGTCCTGACTTTC

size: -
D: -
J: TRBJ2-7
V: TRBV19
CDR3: CASSIRGVQEQYF
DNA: TGTGCCAGTAGTATAAGGGGAGTTCAAGAGCAGTACTTC

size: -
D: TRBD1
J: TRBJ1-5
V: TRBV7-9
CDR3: CASSSARAGQGNQPQHF
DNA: TGTGCCAGCAGCTCTGCCCGTGCTGGACAGGGGAATCAGCCCCAGCATTTT

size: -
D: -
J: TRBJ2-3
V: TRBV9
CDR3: CASSVDPSRGYTQYF
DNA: TGTGCCAGCAGCGTAGACCCCTCCAGGGGCTATACGCAGTATTTT

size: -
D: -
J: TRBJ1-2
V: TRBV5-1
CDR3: CASSLGQENYGYTF
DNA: TGCGCCAGCAGCTTGGGCCAGGAGAACTATGGCTACACCTTC

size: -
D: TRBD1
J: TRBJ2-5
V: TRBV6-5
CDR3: CASSSDRGETQYF
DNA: TGTGCCAGCAGTAGCGACAGGGGTGAGACCCAGTACTTC

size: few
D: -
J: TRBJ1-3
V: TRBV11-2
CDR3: CASSFYGNTIYF
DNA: TGTGCCAGCAGCTTTTATGGAAACACCATATATTTT

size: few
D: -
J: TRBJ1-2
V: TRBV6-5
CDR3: CASSSRQRGSGTF
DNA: TGTGCCAGCAGTTCCCGGCAGAGGGGGTCGGGCACCTTC

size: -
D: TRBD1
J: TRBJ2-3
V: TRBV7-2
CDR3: CASSPGTGITDTQYF
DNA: TGTGCCAGCAGCCCCGGGACAGGGATAACAGATACGCAGTATTTT

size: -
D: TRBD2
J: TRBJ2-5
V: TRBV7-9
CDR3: CASMGGETQYF
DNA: TGTGCCAGCATGGGGGGGGAGACCCAGTACTTC

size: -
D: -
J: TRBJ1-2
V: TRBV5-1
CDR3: CASSLGRGERIYGYTF
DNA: TGCGCCAGCAGCTTGGGGCGAGGGGAAAGGATCTATGGCTACACCTTC